This is a list of T cell receptor beta chains from one sample in a study of T cell changes during pregnancy in multiple sclerosis. The method was immunoSEQ multiplex PCR; TCRdb's version includes in-frame clones alone and lacks a portion of them. The sample lists about 64,000 clones, more than 90% occurring once. Sequences were derived from peripheral blood, sampled in the second trimester of pregnancy. Receptors were obtained from a female donor with multiple sclerosis, enrolled in a pregnancy study. CDR3s include the opening cysteine and the closing phenylalanine or tryptophan. The D gene is left open where the match is weak. The size of a clone is reported for some rows only, either as once, few or many, or as a class for expanded clones.

cdr3_length | j_call | v_call | clone_size | d_call | cdr3_aa | cdr3_nt
15 | TRBJ2-1 | TRBV27 | - | TRBD2 | CASSLRSGRIYEQFF | TGTGCCAGCAGTTTGCGTAGCGGGAGAATTTATGAGCAGTTCTTC
17 | TRBJ2-1 | TRBV7-9 | once | TRBD1 | CASSNRQGLPSYNEQFF | TGTGCCAGCAGCAACCGACAGGGGCTCCCCTCCTACAATGAGCAGTTCTTC
16 | TRBJ1-2 | TRBV11-2 | - | TRBD1 | CASSPGQGYNYYGYTF | TGTGCCAGCAGTCCGGGACAGGGGTACAACTACTATGGCTACACCTTC
14 | TRBJ2-5 | TRBV19 | - | - | CASSIYHSKETQYF | TGTGCCAGTAGTATCTATCACAGTAAAGAGACCCAGTACTTC
17 | TRBJ2-7 | TRBV15 | - | TRBD2 | CATSRGKRTSGSYEQYF | TGTGCCACCAGCAGAGGGAAAAGGACTAGCGGCTCCTACGAGCAGTACTTC
11 | TRBJ1-5 | TRBV2 | - | - | CASRQGWPQHF | TGTGCCAGCAGGCAGGGGTGGCCCCAGCATTTT
15 | TRBJ2-3 | TRBV4-3 | - | - | CASSLNMGATDTQYF | TGCGCCAGCAGCCTGAATATGGGCGCCACAGATACGCAGTATTTT
13 | TRBJ1-4 | TRBV18 | - | - | CASSPDTREKLFF | TGTGCCAGCTCACCTGACACACGTGAAAAACTGTTTTTT
15 | TRBJ1-1 | TRBV4-2 | - | - | CASSQGMGVNTEAFF | TGTGCCAGCAGCCAAGGTATGGGAGTGAACACTGAAGCTTTCTTT
15 | TRBJ2-7 | TRBV10-3 | - | TRBD2 | CAISETSGFTYEQYF | TGTGCCATCAGTGAGACTAGCGGGTTTACCTACGAGCAGTACTTC
15 | TRBJ1-1 | TRBV5-6 | - | - | CASSPSGGVNTEAFF | TGTGCCAGCAGCCCTAGCGGGGGGGTGAACACTGAAGCTTTCTTT
15 | TRBJ2-3 | TRBV9 | - | TRBD2 | CASSATTSGTEGRYF | TGTGCCAGCAGCGCGACGACTAGCGGGACTGAGGGGCGGTATTTT
12 | TRBJ2-7 | TRBV7-2 | - | - | CASSHGSYEQYF | TGTGCCAGCAGTCACGGGAGCTACGAGCAGTACTTC
18 | TRBJ2-3 | TRBV6-4 | many | TRBD2 | CASSDQFTSSGGTDTQYF | TGTGCCAGCAGTGACCAGTTTACTAGCAGCGGGGGCACAGATACGCAGTATTTT
15 | TRBJ1-4 | TRBV6-1 | - | TRBD1 | CASSRDRARGEKLFF | TGTGCCAGCAGCCGAGACAGGGCCCGGGGCGAAAAACTGTTTTTT
15 | TRBJ1-2 | TRBV5-1 | - | TRBD1 | CASSSQGAPNPGYTF | TGCGCCAGCAGCTCCCAGGGGGCTCCCAACCCTGGCTACACCTTC
16 | TRBJ2-3 | TRBV4-2 | - | TRBD1 | CASSQVKQGAADTQYF | TGTGCCAGCAGCCAAGTGAAGCAGGGGGCGGCAGATACGCAGTATTTT
16 | TRBJ2-1 | TRBV11-2 | - | - | CASSSLARDSYNEQFF | TGTGCCAGCAGTTCATTGGCCCGGGACTCCTACAATGAGCAGTTCTTC
18 | TRBJ2-3 | TRBV18 | - | TRBD2 | CASSPRTSGRVGTDTQYF | TGTGCCAGCTCACCACGGACTAGCGGGCGGGTAGGCACAGATACGCAGTATTTT
13 | TRBJ1-4 | TRBV6-1 | once | - | CASSEYRVGKLFF | TGTGCCAGCAGTGAGTACAGGGTCGGAAAACTGTTTTTT
16 | TRBJ2-6 | TRBV11-2 | - | - | CASSQTRVAGANVLTF | TGTGCCAGCAGTCAAACCAGGGTGGCCGGGGCCAACGTCCTGACTTTC
15 | TRBJ1-4 | TRBV19 | - | TRBD1 | CASEPGQTTNEKLFF | TGTGCCAGCGAACCGGGACAGACAACTAATGAAAAACTGTTTTTT
13 | TRBJ1-1 | TRBV6-5 | few | - | CASNLQGTTEAFF | TGTGCCAGCAATCTACAGGGTACCACTGAAGCTTTCTTT
18 | TRBJ2-6 | TRBV28 | - | - | CASSLGGAGLSGANVLTF | TGTGCCAGCAGTTTAGGGGGGGCGGGCCTCTCTGGGGCCAACGTCCTGACTTTC
14 | TRBJ1-5 | TRBV28 | - | - | CASSPGLSNQPQHF | TGTGCCAGCAGTCCGGGACTTAGCAATCAGCCCCAGCATTTT
15 | TRBJ2-5 | TRBV5-4 | once | TRBD2 | CASSLVAGVRETQYF | TGTGCCAGCAGCTTGGTGGCGGGGGTCCGGGAGACCCAGTACTTC
13 | TRBJ2-7 | TRBV5-4 | - | - | CASSLRGAQEQYF | TGTGCCAGCAGCTTGCGGGGGGCTCAAGAGCAGTACTTC
17 | TRBJ2-6 | TRBV30 | - | - | CAWSVRIEVSGANVLTF | TGTGCCTGGAGTGTACGGATAGAGGTGTCCGGGGCCAACGTCCTGACTTTC
14 | TRBJ2-7 | TRBV19 | - | - | CATQGGDRAYEQYF | TGTGCCACCCAGGGCGGGGATCGGGCCTACGAGCAGTACTTC
12 | TRBJ2-7 | TRBV4-2 | - | - | CASSQEQYEQYF | TGTGCCAGCAGCCAAGAACAGTACGAGCAGTACTTC
14 | TRBJ2-1 | TRBV10-3 | - | TRBD1 | CAISEGDSSNEQFF | TGTGCCATCAGTGAGGGGGACAGTTCCAATGAGCAGTTCTTC
13 | TRBJ2-7 | TRBV7-6 | once | - | CASSAGPNYEQYF | TGTGCCAGCAGCGCGGGACCGAACTACGAGCAGTACTTC